These 20 T cell receptor beta chains share one sample of origin, sequenced in a study of T cell changes during pregnancy in multiple sclerosis. The assay was immunoSEQ multiplex PCR, and TCRdb's table has in-frame clones only and misses some. Of some 53,000 clones in the sample, 92% were seen once. The sample here was CD4+ T cells from peripheral blood mononuclear cells, taken in the third trimester of pregnancy. The receptors originated from a female donor with multiple sclerosis, enrolled in a pregnancy study.

This clone was seen just once. V usage is TRBV2 and J usage is TRBJ2-5; D may be TRBD1 (6 bases). With 5 bases removed from V and 1 base from J, the gap between germline ends came to 14 bases. The CDR3 runs to 15 residues. CDR1 is SNHLY, CDR2 FYNNEI, per germline. The CDR3 sequence: CASSPERTVQETQYF. The CDR3 DNA is TGTGCCAGCAGTCCTGAGCGGACAGTCCAAGAGACCCAGTACTTC.

This rearrangement joins TRBV28 to TRBJ2-7; 12 nucleotides line up with TRBD2. The CDR3 spans 14 residues. The J segment lost 4 bases and the V segment lost 3 bases, leaving 1 base of the junction unmatched. Germline loops: CDR1 MDHEN, CDR2 SYDVKM. CDR3 nucleotide sequence: TGTGCCAGCAGTTTGACTAGCGGGAGTTACGAGCAGTACTTC. This gives the protein CASSLTSGSYEQYF.

In this sample, this clone turned up once. This chain joins TRBV5-1 and TRBJ2-5; the D gene is possibly TRBD1 (6 bases). In germline, CDR1 is SGHRS, CDR2 YFSETQ. The CDR3 has 12 residues. V was trimmed by 8 bases and J by 1 base, leaving 9 bases between them. The DNA of the CDR3 is TGCGCCAGTTACAGGGTCCAAGAGACCCAGTACTTC. This translates into CASYRVQETQYF.

This clone was seen once. This sequence joins TRBV14 and TRBJ2-6, with 10 nucleotides matching TRBD1. Germline CDR1 and CDR2: SGHDN and FVKESK. J gave up 1 base and V 3 bases, and 3 bases lay outside the gene matches. This CDR3 contains 17 residues. CDR3 nucleotide sequence: TGTGCCAGCAGCCAGGGACAGGGGAGATCTGGGGCCAACGTCCTGACTTTC. Its protein product is CASSQGQGRSGANVLTF.

The CDR3 region has the DNA TGTGCCAGTAGTATTAACAGGAACACCGGGGAGCTGTTTTTT. Translation: CASSINRNTGELFF. V gene TRBV19 combines with J gene TRBJ2-2; D unresolved. This CDR3 is built from 14 residues. Between the trimmed V and J ends, which lost 3 bases and 1 base, there was a span of 6 bases. Germline values: CDR1 LNHDA, CDR2 SQIVND (reference sequence).

The genes are TRBV5-1 and TRBJ2-7; tentatively, D is TRBD2 (5 bases). The CDR3 is 15 residues long. Germline V CDR1 and CDR2: SGHRS, YFSETQ. V was clipped by 4 bases and J by 0 bases, with 14 bases between them. CDR3 sequence reads: CASSTGKGSSYEQYF. The CDR3 DNA is TGCGCCAGCAGCACGGGTAAAGGGAGCTCCTACGAGCAGTACTTC.

The rearrangement uses TRBV2 and TRBJ2-5, with D uncertain. Trimming stripped 3 bases from V and 1 base from J, with 6 bases between. This CDR3 is 13 amino acids long. Germline CDR1 SNHLY, CDR2 FYNNEI. The CDR3: CASSDVIQETQYF. CDR3 in DNA: TGTGCCAGCAGTGATGTAATCCAAGAGACCCAGTACTTC.

This chain connects TRBV2 to TRBJ2-3; D call uncertain. The CDR3 consists of 15 residues. V was clipped by 6 bases and J by 0 bases, with 13 bases between them. Germline V gene data show CDR1 as SNHLY and CDR2 as FYNNEI. Here the CDR3 reads CASSATKSSTDTQYF. The CDR3 DNA is TGTGCCAGCAGCGCTACTAAATCTAGCACAGATACGCAGTATTTT.

This sequence joins TRBV10-1 and TRBJ2-7; D perhaps matches TRBD2 (7 bases). Trimming shortened V by 6 bases and J by 2 bases, and 14 bases separated the two germline ends. Germline lookup yields CDR1 WNHNN and CDR2 SYGVQD (reference sequence). The CDR3 has 14 residues. CDR3 nucleotide sequence: TGCGCCAGCAGCGAGGGGGGACTACCCTACGAGCAGTACTTC. Translation gives CASSEGGLPYEQYF.

This sequence joins TRBV15 and TRBJ2-7, with TRBD2 matching 8 bases. V trimming: 0 bases; J trimming: 2 bases; junction bases outside the gene matches: 9. This CDR3 has 17 residues. Germline CDR1 LNHNV, CDR2 YYDKDF (reference sequence). CDR3 sequence (DNA): TGTGCCACCAGCAGAGATAGGGGAGCCGGGGGGGCCTACGAGCAGTACTTC. Protein sequence: CATSRDRGAGGAYEQYF.

V usage is TRBV18 and J usage is TRBJ1-1; tentatively, D is TRBD1 (5 bases). Germline CDR1 KGHSH, CDR2 LQKENI. With 3 bases removed from V and 5 bases from J, the gap between germline ends came to 13 bases. This CDR3 comprises 14 residues. The CDR3 protein is CASSPERGRTEAFF. In nucleotides, the CDR3 is TGTGCCAGCTCACCCGAAAGGGGAAGAACTGAAGCTTTCTTT.

This clone was picked up one time. This chain joins TRBV27 and TRBJ1-1, with 7 positions matching TRBD1. This CDR3 spans 15 amino acids. J was trimmed by 4 bases and V by 7 bases; bases with no gene match: 12. Germline assignment: CDR1 MNHEY and CDR2 SMNVEV (reference sequence). The CDR3 DNA follows: TGTGCCAGCAACTACAGGGGCCCCACTAGCACTGAAGCTTTCTTT. This sequence encodes CASNYRGPTSTEAFF.

The chain combines TRBV18 with TRBJ1-2; TRBD1 matches at 7 bases. Germline CDR1 and CDR2: KGHSH and LQKENI. Trimming removed 6 bases from V and 0 bases from J; junction bases left unmatched: 25. The CDR3 loop spans 21 amino acids. This CDR3 reads CASSHFFTGARSGETNYGYTF. Here the CDR3 DNA reads TGTGCCAGCTCCCACTTCTTTACAGGGGCCAGGAGTGGCGAAACTAACTATGGCTACACCTTC.

This clone turned up a few times. CDR3 nucleotide sequence: TGTGCTAGTGGTTTTCTCGGGGGCACTGAAGCTTTCTTT. This codes for CASGFLGGTEAFF. The chain joins TRBV12-5 to TRBJ1-1, with D possibly matching TRBD1 (5 bases). Trimming removed 3 bases from V and 4 bases from J, with 9 bases in between. The germline gives CDR1 LGHNT, CDR2 FRNRAP. The CDR3 contains 13 residues.

V usage is TRBV28 and J usage is TRBJ2-5; D gene unclear. V was trimmed by 6 bases and J by 5 bases, leaving 10 bases between them. The germline V gene has CDR1 MDHEN and CDR2 SYDVKM. The CDR3 extends over 12 amino acids. Here the CDR3 reads CASSQLYETQYF. The CDR3 DNA follows: TGTGCCAGCAGCCAGTTGTATGAGACCCAGTACTTC.

On this clone: Sequence at one end of the junction differs from germline and may be a read error. This chain uses TRBV6-1 with TRBJ2-3; D call uncertain. CDR1 and CDR2 (germline): MNHNS, SASEGT. The CDR3 has 14 amino acids. The CDR3 sequence: CASSEAILGDTQYF. The CDR3 DNA reads as TGTGCCAGCAGCGAAGCGATACTTGGAGATACGCAGTATTTT.

The V and J genes are TRBV4-1 and TRBJ1-1; TRBD1 aligns across 7 bases. Per the germline V gene, CDR1 is MGHRA and CDR2 is YSYEKL. The V gene end was trimmed by 6 bases and the J gene end by 2 bases; junction bases not matched to a gene: 6. The CDR3 contains 14 residues. The CDR3 region is CASRAGTANTEAFF. CDR3 in DNA: TGCGCCAGCAGGGCCGGGACAGCCAACACTGAAGCTTTCTTT.

The genes are TRBV9 and TRBJ1-4, with D unclear. Trimming took 1 base from V and 8 from J, leaving 9 bases between them. Germline CDR1 SGDLS, CDR2 YYNGEE. This CDR3 spans 13 amino acids. CDR3 coding DNA: TGTGCCAGCAGCGTATCTACGGGGGAAAAACTGTTTTTT. This encodes CASSVSTGEKLFF. The complete variable domain, with remaining parts taken from reference TRBV9 and TRBJ1-4, reads DSGVTQTPKHLITATGQRVTLRCSPRSGDLSVYWYQQSLDQGLQFLIQYYNGEERAKGNILERFSAQQFPDLHSELNLSSLELGDSALYFCASSVSTGEKLFFGSGTQLSVL.

The rearrangement uses TRBV2 and TRBJ2-1, with D perhaps matching TRBD2 (5 bases). V gave up 5 bases and J gave up 4 bases, with 9 bases separating them. CDR1 is SNHLY and CDR2 is FYNNEI in the germline V gene. This CDR3 spans 13 amino acids. The CDR3 DNA is TGTGCCAGCAGTCCGGACTCATACAATGAGCAGTTCTTC. Protein sequence: CASSPDSYNEQFF.

This rearrangement joins TRBV10-1 to TRBJ1-2; maybe TRBD1 (5 bases). The CDR3 consists of 11 residues. Germline values: CDR1 WNHNN, CDR2 SYGVQD (reference sequence). V lost 9 bases, J lost 8 bases, and 13 bases lay in between. The CDR3 loop reads CARYEKGGYTF. The CDR3 DNA is TGCGCCAGATACGAGAAGGGGGGCTACACCTTC.